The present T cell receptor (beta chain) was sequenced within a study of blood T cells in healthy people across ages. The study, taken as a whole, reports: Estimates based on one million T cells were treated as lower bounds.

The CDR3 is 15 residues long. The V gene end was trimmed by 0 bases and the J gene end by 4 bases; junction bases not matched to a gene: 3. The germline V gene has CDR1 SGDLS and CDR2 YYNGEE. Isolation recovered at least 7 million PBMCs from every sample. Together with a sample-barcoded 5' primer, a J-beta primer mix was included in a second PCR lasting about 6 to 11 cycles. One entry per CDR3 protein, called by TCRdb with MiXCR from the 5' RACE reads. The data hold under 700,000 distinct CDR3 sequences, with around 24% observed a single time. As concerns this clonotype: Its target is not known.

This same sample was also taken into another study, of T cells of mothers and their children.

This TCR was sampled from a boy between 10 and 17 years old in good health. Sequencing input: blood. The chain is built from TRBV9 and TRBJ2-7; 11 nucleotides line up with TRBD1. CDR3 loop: CASSVEGQGAYEQYF. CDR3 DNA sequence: TGTGCCAGCAGCGTAGAAGGACAGGGGGCTTACGAGCAGTACTTC.